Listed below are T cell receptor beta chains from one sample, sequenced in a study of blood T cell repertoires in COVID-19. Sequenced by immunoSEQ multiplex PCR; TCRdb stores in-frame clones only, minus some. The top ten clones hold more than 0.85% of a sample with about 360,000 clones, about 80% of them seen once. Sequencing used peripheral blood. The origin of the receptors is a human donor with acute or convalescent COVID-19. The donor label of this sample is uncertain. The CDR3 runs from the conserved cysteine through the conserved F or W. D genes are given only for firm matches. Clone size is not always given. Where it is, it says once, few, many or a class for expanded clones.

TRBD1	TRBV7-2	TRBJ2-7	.	TGTGCCAGCAGCTTAGTGACAGGGGGCCTAGCTTCCTACGAGCAGTACTTC	CASSLVTGGLASYEQYF
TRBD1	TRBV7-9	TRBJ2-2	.	TGTGCCAGCAGCCGCGGCGACAGGGCCGGCACCGGGGAGCTGTTTTTT	CASSRGDRAGTGELFF
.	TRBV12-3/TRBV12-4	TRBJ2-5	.	TGTGCCAGCAGTTTACTACAAGAGACCCAGTACTTC	CASSLLQETQYF
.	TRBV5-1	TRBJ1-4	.	TGCGCCAGCAGCTTCGGGGGGCAGAGGAATGAAAAACTGTTTTTT	CASSFGGQRNEKLFF
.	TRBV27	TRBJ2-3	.	TGTGCCAGCAGTTTATCGGACTCCGCAGATACGCAGTATTTT	CASSLSDSADTQYF
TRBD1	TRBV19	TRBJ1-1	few	TGTGCCAGTAGTGATGACAGGGGGCTGAGAACTGAAGCTTTCTTT	CASSDDRGLRTEAFF
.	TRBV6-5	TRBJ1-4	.	TGTGCCAGCAGGACCAGGGGAGGGAATGAAAAACTGTTTTTT	CASRTRGGNEKLFF
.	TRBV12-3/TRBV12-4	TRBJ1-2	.	TGTGCCAGCAGTTATAGGGGTGCTCCCGGCTACACCTTC	CASSYRGAPGYTF
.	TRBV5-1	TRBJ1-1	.	TGCGCCAGCAGCCTCTTGACAGGCCTTGGAGCTTTCTTT	CASSLLTGLGAFF
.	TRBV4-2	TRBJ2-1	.	TGTGCCAGCACCCGTCGGGACAGCGGGGGTTACAATGAGCAGTTCTTC	CASTRRDSGGYNEQFF
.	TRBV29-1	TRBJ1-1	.	TGCAGCGCTAGAGGACACTCGAACACTGAAGCTTTCTTT	CSARGHSNTEAFF
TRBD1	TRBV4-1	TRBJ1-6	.	TGCGCCAGCAGCCACCGAATTAGAACCGGGACAGGGGGTTCACCCCTCCACTTT	CASSHRIRTGTGGSPLHF
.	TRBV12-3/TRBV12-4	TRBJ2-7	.	TGTGCCAGCGGTCGGCAGGTTTCCTACGAGCAGTACTTC	CASGRQVSYEQYF
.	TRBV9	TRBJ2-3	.	TGTGCCAGCAGCGTTATTAGCACAGATACGCAGTATTTT	CASSVISTDTQYF
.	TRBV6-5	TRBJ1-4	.	TGTGCCAGCAGGCGGACTGCAGATGAAAAACTGTTTTTT	CASRRTADEKLFF
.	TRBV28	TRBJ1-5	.	TGTGCCAGCAGTTTAGGCGGATTTAGCAATCAGCCCCAGCATTTT	CASSLGGFSNQPQHF
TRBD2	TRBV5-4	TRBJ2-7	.	TGTGCCAGCAGCTTGGTAATGGGCGGGAGTCGCGAGCAGTACTTC	CASSLVMGGSREQYF
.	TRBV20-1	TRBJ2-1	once	TGCTCAGGGGCCCGTTACAATGAGCAGTTCTTC	CSGARYNEQFF
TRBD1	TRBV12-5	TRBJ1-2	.	TGTGCTAGTGGTCTCCCGACAGGGGGCCGAAAGAACTATGGCTACACCTTC	CASGLPTGGRKNYGYTF
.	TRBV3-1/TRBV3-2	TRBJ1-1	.	TGTGCCAGCAGCCAAGCCCGGGGTGTTAACACTGAAGCTTTCTTT	CASSQARGVNTEAFF
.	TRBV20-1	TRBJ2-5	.	TGCAGTGCTAGAAACGGGGGGACCCAGTACTTC	CSARNGGTQYF
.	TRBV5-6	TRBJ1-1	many	TGTGCCAGCAGCTTCCCCTCCACTGAAGCTTTCTTT	CASSFPSTEAFF
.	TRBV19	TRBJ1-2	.	TGTGCCAGTAGTATGGGCAGGGACTACTATGGCTACACCTTC	CASSMGRDYYGYTF
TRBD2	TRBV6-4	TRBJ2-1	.	TGTGCCAGCAGTGACCTTAGCGGGAGTGGTGAGCAGTTCTTC	CASSDLSGSGEQFF
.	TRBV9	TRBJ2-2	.	TGTGCCAGCAGCGTAGGGGGCACCGGCGGGGAGCTGTTTTTT	CASSVGGTGGELFF
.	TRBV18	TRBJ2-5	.	TGTGCCAGCTCACCATCACAGCAAGAGACCCAGTACTTC	CASSPSQQETQYF